This T cell receptor (beta chain) appears in the sequencing data of a study of cytotoxic CD8 clonotypes in ibrutinib-treated CLL (dated by TCRdb to the early 2020s). For the study in its entirety: The cohort had 11 relapsed/refractory and approximately 14 treatment-naive patients; approximately 17 were IGHV unmutated. Every remission and progressive disease sample was obtained while ibrutinib was still being received by the patients. An average of around 250,000 productive templates and approximately 91,000 productive rearrangements was obtained per sample. Cryopreserved peripheral blood mononuclear cells were obtained prior to treatment, at the time of response, and at either disease progression or sustained remission. Longitudinal samples were available for about 30% of the roughly 86 trial participants. Response samples were taken after a median of about a year on treatment, ranging from about 6 to 40 months. Partial responses were observed in some 24 patients and complete responses in 2; after a median follow-up of 68 months, remission was maintained in 14 patients and progression was observed in approximately 12.

Points on this clone: There is no known antigen for this receptor. No clone much larger than this one lies a single base away; base qualities are absent.

Taken from the germline V gene (reference sequence), the CDR1 and CDR2 loops are MNHEY and SMNVEV. The CDR3, from cysteine to phenylalanine, totals 14 residues. Just CDR3 DNA is preserved here, 42 bases in frame from base 1. V is pared back by 6 bases and J by 7 bases, with 16 bases lying between the germline termini. For TCR beta library preparation, 2 to 2.5 micrograms of genomic DNA were isolated from cryopreserved PBMCs. Longitudinal blood samples from CLL patients receiving ibrutinib monotherapy were subjected to high-throughput TCR beta sequencing. Patients were enrolled in a phase 2 open-label single-center ibrutinib monotherapy trial. Results and caveats for the whole study, not just this receptor: Sampling times were not matched between patients in sustained remission and patients whose disease was progressing, and lymph node repertoires were not examined. Clonality increased at ibrutinib response, stayed stable in sustained remission, and fell back toward baseline at progression. Public clonotypes were rare and either shrank or stayed stable during treatment, and the rise in clonality at ibrutinib response reflected expansion of private clonotypes. Baseline clonality was found to be higher than that of age-matched healthy donors and was strongly correlated with circulating CD8+ T-cell counts.

A MiSeq instrument was used for deep resolution sequencing, which targeted depths ranging from 1 in 1 million up to 1 in 200,000 T cells, with coverage averaging 10x for each clonotype. The immunoSEQ hsTCRB Kit was used to generate the TCR beta libraries. The original methods were these. The data were analyzed with ImmunoSEQ Analyzer and ImmunoSEQ Data Assistant, and V, D and J gene assignments followed IMGT definitions. Clonality, with values ranging from 0 to 1, was calculated as one minus the normalized Shannon entropy of productive rearrangement frequencies. Only overrepresented clonotypes making up at least 0.05% of each patient's repertoire were included in the public clonotype analysis. Repertoires from more than ten age-matched healthy donors in immuneACCESS were used as clonality controls. Entries here come from immuneACCESS through TCRdb and include only in-frame sequences with V and J called. Some clones fail to appear in such tables; in the studies checked, an unresolved V gene covers under half of the shortfall, and the cause of the remainder is unknown. V and J calls and clone size are copied from that table; D and trimming were computed from the DNA. The sample records about 300,000 clones, 67% of which are singletons. 6% to 6.5% of the sample is taken by the ten largest.

The sequence was collected from a human donor with chronic lymphocytic leukemia. The starting material was PBMCs, obtained after 36 months of ibrutinib treatment. Rearrangement joined TRBV27 to TRBJ1-5; TRBD1 could be the D gene, as 6 bases match. Read as DNA, the sequence is TGTGCCAGCAGCGAAAGGGAGGGGGGCCAGCCCCAGCATTTT. Translated, this is CASSEREGGQPQHF.